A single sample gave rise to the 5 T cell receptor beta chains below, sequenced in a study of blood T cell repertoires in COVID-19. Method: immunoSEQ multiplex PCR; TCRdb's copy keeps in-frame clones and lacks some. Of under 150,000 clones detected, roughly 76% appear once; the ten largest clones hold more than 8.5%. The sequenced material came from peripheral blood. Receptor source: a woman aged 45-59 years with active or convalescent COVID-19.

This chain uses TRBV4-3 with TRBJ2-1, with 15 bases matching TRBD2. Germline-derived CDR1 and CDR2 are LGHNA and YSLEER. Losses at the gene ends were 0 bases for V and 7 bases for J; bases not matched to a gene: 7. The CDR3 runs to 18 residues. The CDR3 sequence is CASSQDPGLAGGRNEQFF. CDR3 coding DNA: TGCGCCAGCAGCCAAGACCCGGGACTAGCGGGGGGCAGGAATGAGCAGTTCTTC.

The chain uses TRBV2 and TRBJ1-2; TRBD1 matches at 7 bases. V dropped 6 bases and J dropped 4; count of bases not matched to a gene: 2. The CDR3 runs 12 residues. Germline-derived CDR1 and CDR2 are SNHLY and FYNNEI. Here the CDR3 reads CASRGQLYGYTF. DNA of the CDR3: TGTGCCAGCAGGGGACAGCTCTATGGCTACACCTTC.

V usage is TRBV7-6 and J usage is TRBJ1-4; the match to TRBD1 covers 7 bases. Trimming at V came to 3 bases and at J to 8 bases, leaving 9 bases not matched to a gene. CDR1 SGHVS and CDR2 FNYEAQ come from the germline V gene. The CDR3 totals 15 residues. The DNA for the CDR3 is TGTGCCAGCAGCTTGGCAGGGGGTCTTAGGGAAAAACTGTTTTTT. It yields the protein CASSLAGGLREKLFF.

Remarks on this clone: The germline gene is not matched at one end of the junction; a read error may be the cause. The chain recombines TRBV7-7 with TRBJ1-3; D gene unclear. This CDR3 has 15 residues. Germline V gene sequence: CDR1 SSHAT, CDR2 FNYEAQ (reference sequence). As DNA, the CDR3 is TGTGCTAGCAGCTTAGACGTCAGCTCTGGAAACACCATATATTTT. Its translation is CASSLDVSSGNTIYF.

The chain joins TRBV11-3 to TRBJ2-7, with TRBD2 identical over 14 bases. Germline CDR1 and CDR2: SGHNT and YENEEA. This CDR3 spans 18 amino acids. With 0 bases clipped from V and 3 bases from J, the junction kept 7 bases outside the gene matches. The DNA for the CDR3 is TGTGCCAGCAGCTTAGAGGGACTAGCGGGAGAAGAAGGCTACGAGCAGTACTTC. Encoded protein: CASSLEGLAGEEGYEQYF.